The present T cell receptor (beta chain) was sequenced within a study of blood T cell repertoires in COVID-19. TCRdb's copy holds only in-frame clones and misses some; the assay was immunoSEQ multiplex PCR. Of nearly 350,000 clones in the sample, roughly 90% are singletons; the top ten hold roughly 1%. The germline V gene has CDR1 SGHNT and CDR2 YYREEE (reference sequence). This CDR3 is 16 amino acids long. V lost 2 bases, J lost 0 bases, and 5 bases stayed unmatched. Sequencing was performed on PBMCs or T cells enriched from blood (not recorded which). J is TRBJ2-5 and V is TRBV5-4; 9 bases fit TRBD2. The sequence was collected from a young woman who had recovered from COVID-19. The CDR3 DNA reads TGTGCCAGCAGCTTAGCGGGGGGCCCGTACCAAGAGACCCAGTACTTC. The encoded protein is CASSLAGGPYQETQYF.